These 24 T cell receptor beta chains originate from one sample sequenced in a study of T cell responses to AZD1222 COVID-19 vaccine (dated by TCRdb to the early 2020s). According to the study, the label for this sample's time point signals: baseline before first vaccination. According to the study, the label for this sample's treatment or condition signals: meningococcal conjugate vaccine given as trial control. Libraries were prepared through the immunoSEQ multiplex PCR assay. The immuneACCESS repertoire file appears here via TCRdb, limited to in-frame rearrangements. These files lack a portion of the clones; in checked studies, under half of the deficit traces to unresolved V genes, and the cause of the others is not known. The sample table contains some 150,000 clones; only one count was recorded for 90% to 95% of them. The leading ten clones occupy roughly 4.4% of the sample. This specimen consisted of peripheral blood, obtained on day 0 of MenACWY control vaccination. The source is an adult in good health.

This chain connects TRBV6-4 to TRBJ1-2, with TRBD1 identical over 9 bases. J was trimmed by 10 bases and V by 4 bases; bases with no gene match: 7. Per the germline V gene, CDR1 is MRHNA and CDR2 is SNTAGT. The length of the CDR3 is 13 residues. CDR3 sequence reads: CASSAAGTGIYTF. The CDR3 DNA is TGTGCCAGCAGTGCTGCCGGGACAGGGATCTACACCTTC.

This chain connects TRBV19 to TRBJ2-6; 12 positions agree with TRBD1. The germline V gene encodes CDR1 LNHDA and CDR2 SQIVND (reference sequence). V trimming: 5 bases; J trimming: 2 bases; junction bases outside the gene matches: 4. The CDR3 loop spans 17 amino acids. DNA of the CDR3: TGTGCCAGTAGTCCAGGGACAGGGGGCGCTGGGGCCAACGTCCTGACTTTC. Translated, it gives CASSPGTGGAGANVLTF.

The chain uses TRBV7-2 and TRBJ1-5; D gene unclear. Between the trimmed V and J ends, which lost 5 bases and 5 bases, there was a span of 13 bases. This CDR3 is 14 amino acids long. Germline loops: CDR1 SGHTA, CDR2 FQGNSA. The CDR3 region has the DNA TGTGCCAGCAGCCTCGGAGGGTTCGATCAGCCCCAGCATTTT. Translated: CASSLGGFDQPQHF.

The chain links TRBV5-1 to TRBJ2-6, with TRBD1 matching 11 bases. In germline, CDR1 is SGHRS, CDR2 YFSETQ. The CDR3 totals 21 residues. The V and J ends lost 0 bases and 3 bases, in that order; junction bases with no gene match: 14. For the CDR3, the DNA is TGCGCCAGCAGCTTGGCCGGAGTGGGAGGACAGGGGGCCTTTGGGGCCAACGTCCTGACTTTC. Encoded protein: CASSLAGVGGQGAFGANVLTF.

DNA for the CDR3: TGTGCCAGCAGCGCGGGGGCTAGCGGTACCTACGAGCAGTACTTC. Translating gives CASSAGASGTYEQYF. This chain links TRBV27 with TRBJ2-7, with D possibly matching TRBD2 (7 bases). The CDR3 loop spans 15 amino acids. V dropped 6 bases and J dropped 2 bases, with 17 bases sitting between them. Germline CDR1 and CDR2: MNHEY and SMNVEV (reference sequence).

This chain connects TRBV18 to TRBJ1-3; TRBD1 is a possible D gene (6 bases). The germline V and J ends were trimmed by 1 base and 6 bases, with 10 bases remaining between them. Germline V gene data show CDR1 as KGHSH and CDR2 as LQKENI. The CDR3 is 14 residues long. The CDR3 here is CASSPLGTQNTIYF. The CDR3 DNA reads as TGTGCCAGCTCACCACTAGGGACACAAAACACCATATATTTT.

V is TRBV7-8 and J is TRBJ1-3, with D hard to call. The CDR3 length is 14 residues. Germline CDR1 SGHVS, CDR2 FQNEAQ. V gave up 2 bases and J gave up 2 bases, with 7 bases separating them. CDR3 coding DNA: TGTGCCAGCAGCTTAAGTAGGGCTGGAAACACCATATATTTT. It specifies CASSLSRAGNTIYF.

The CDR3 region is CASSLPPFTGGPGANVLTF. As DNA, the CDR3 is TGTGCCAGCAGCTTACCCCCCTTCACCGGGGGACCTGGGGCCAACGTCCTGACTTTC. The rearrangement joins TRBV13 to TRBJ2-6; weak D call: TRBD2 (6 bases). The germline gives CDR1 PRHDT, CDR2 FYEKMQ (reference sequence). V was trimmed by 2 bases and J by 2 bases, leaving 19 bases between them. This CDR3 has 19 amino acids.

This chain joins TRBV30 and TRBJ1-4, with 7 positions matching TRBD1. From germline, CDR1 is GTSNPN and CDR2 SVGIG (reference sequence). The ends lost 4 bases at V and 8 bases at J; junction bases unmatched: 7. The CDR3 totals 13 residues. CDR3 residues: CAWTTGFKEKLFF. CDR3 sequence (DNA): TGTGCCTGGACGACAGGGTTTAAGGAAAAACTGTTTTTT.

The rearrangement links TRBV6-6 to TRBJ2-1, with D uncertain. This CDR3 spans 16 amino acids. With 4 bases removed from V and 7 bases from J, the gap between germline ends came to 20 bases. Per germline, CDR1 MNHNY and CDR2 SVGAGI (reference sequence). DNA for the CDR3: TGTGCCAGCAGTTTCAACCCCCTATACCAAGGGAATGAGCAGTTCTTC. Residues: CASSFNPLYQGNEQFF.

CDR3 sequence: CASSLDGRDTGELFF. The CDR3 DNA is TGTGCCAGCAGCTTGGACGGGAGGGACACCGGGGAGCTGTTTTTT. The chain couples TRBV5-4 to TRBJ2-2, with 8 bases matching TRBD2. Germline loops: CDR1 SGHNT, CDR2 YYREEE (reference sequence). The CDR3 runs 15 residues. V dropped 0 bases and J dropped 3; count of bases not matched to a gene: 1.

The J gene is TRBJ1-2, the V gene TRBV7-2; D ambiguous. The germline CDR1 and CDR2 sequences are SGHTA and FQGNSA. The CDR3 extends over 13 amino acids. Trimming pared 8 bases from V and 7 bases from J, leaving 17 bases between. The CDR3 spells CASRASEPGGYTF. The CDR3 region has the DNA TGTGCCAGCCGGGCCTCGGAGCCAGGTGGCTACACCTTC. Supplemented by reference TRBV7-2 and TRBJ1-2, the full variable domain reads GAGVSQSPSNKVTEKGKDVELRCDPISGHTALYWYRQSLGQGLEFLIYFQGNSAPDKSGLPSDRFSAERTGGSVSTLTIQRTQQEDSAVYLCASRASEPGGYTFGSGTRLTVV.

The genes are TRBV30 and TRBJ1-2; D gene unclear. In germline, CDR1 is GTSNPN, CDR2 SVGIG (reference sequence). The germline V and J ends were trimmed by 0 bases and 5 bases, with 7 bases remaining between them. The CDR3 contains 12 residues. The CDR3 region has the DNA TGTGCCTGGAGTGTACGAGGGTATGGCTACACCTTC. This translates into CAWSVRGYGYTF.

The chain is built from TRBV10-3 and TRBJ1-1, with TRBD1 as a possible D gene (5 bases). Germline V lookup: CDR1 ENHRY, CDR2 SYGVKD. V lost 3 bases and J lost 6, with 8 bases in between. The CDR3 has 12 amino acids. The CDR3 sequence is CAISDGGAEAFF. CDR3 bases: TGTGCCATCAGTGATGGGGGGGCTGAAGCTTTCTTT.

The CDR3 loop reads CASSIPLRQVPNSPLHF. The CDR3 nucleotides read TGTGCCAGTAGTATACCCCTCCGACAGGTCCCTAATTCACCCCTCCACTTT. The genes are TRBV19 and TRBJ1-6; D might be TRBD1 (6 bases). CDR1 is LNHDA and CDR2 is SQIVND in the germline V gene (reference sequence). Trimming stripped 2 bases from V and 6 bases from J, with 17 bases between. This CDR3 has 17 residues.

This chain uses TRBV6-2 or TRBV6-3 with TRBJ1-5; TRBD1 is a possible D gene (6 bases). V gave up 2 bases and J gave up 6 bases, with 17 bases separating them. Germline V gene data show CDR1 as MNHEY and CDR2 as SVGEGT. CDR3 length: 16 amino acids. The CDR3 coding sequence is TGTGCCAGCAGTTACGGCGGCGGGGGCGCGGGTCAGCCCCAGCATTTT. This translates into CASSYGGGGAGQPQHF.

This chain uses TRBV24-1 with TRBJ2-2; no definite D call. CDR3 length equals 15 residues. Germline V lookup: CDR1 KGHDR, CDR2 SFDVKD. V lost 4 bases and J 8 bases, leaving 16 bases between the germline ends. This CDR3 reads CATSDPGPDKGELFF. The CDR3, as DNA: TGTGCCACCAGTGACCCTGGACCGGATAAGGGGGAGCTGTTTTTT.

This rearrangement joins TRBV3-1 (or the pseudogene TRBV3-2) to TRBJ2-3; TRBD2 matches at 10 bases. The CDR3 has 17 amino acids. After removal of 1 base from V and 3 bases from J, the junction contained 7 bases not matched to a gene. Looked up from germline, CDR1 is LGHDT and CDR2 is YNNKEL (reference sequence). The CDR3 DNA follows: TGTGCCAGCAGCCAAGCGCGGACTAGCGGAAGGACAGATACGCAGTATTTT. The encoded protein is CASSQARTSGRTDTQYF.

The CDR3 DNA follows: TGTGCTAGTGGGCGTCCCGAGGGGAACTATGGCTACACCTTC. Its translation: CASGRPEGNYGYTF. The genes are TRBV12-5 and TRBJ1-2; D perhaps matches TRBD1 (5 bases). V was trimmed by 6 bases and J by 2 bases, leaving 13 bases between them. CDR1 LGHNT and CDR2 FRNRAP come from the germline V gene. The CDR3 length is 14 residues.

The J gene is TRBJ2-1, the V gene TRBV11-1; D is undetermined. The CDR3 spans 14 residues. Germline-derived CDR1 and CDR2 are SGHAT and FQDESV (reference sequence). V was shortened by 1 base and J by 2 bases, with 6 bases between the two germline ends. CDR3 in amino acids: CASSLVGAYNEQFF. The DNA of the CDR3 is TGTGCCAGCAGCTTAGTTGGGGCCTACAATGAGCAGTTCTTC.

The chain couples TRBV7-2 to TRBJ1-1, with 8 bases identical to TRBD1. CDR3 length: 14 amino acids. Germline CDR1 SGHTA, CDR2 FQGNSA. V lost 0 bases to trimming and J lost 6 bases; unmatched junction nucleotides: 3. This CDR3 is CASSLAQGAAEAFF. The CDR3 coding sequence is TGTGCCAGCAGCTTAGCGCAGGGGGCGGCTGAAGCTTTCTTT.

This sequence joins TRBV19 and TRBJ2-1; a weak D match, TRBD2 (5 bases). The CDR3 has 12 amino acids. Germline CDR1 and CDR2: LNHDA and SQIVND (reference sequence). Between the trimmed V and J ends, which lost 6 bases and 4 bases, there was a span of 7 bases. CDR3 nucleotides: TGTGCCAGTAGGGCGGGTTACAATGAGCAGTTCTTC. Its protein product is CASRAGYNEQFF.

As concerns this clone: Distinct nucleotide sequences in the sample also encode this CDR3. CDR3 nucleotide sequence: TGTGCCAGCAGCTCAGACAGTTCCTACGAGCAGTACTTC. Residues: CASSSDSSYEQYF. The rearrangement uses TRBV7-9 and TRBJ2-7; tentatively, D is TRBD1 (5 bases). The CDR3 loop spans 13 amino acids. V shed 4 bases and J shed 1 base, with 8 bases lying between them. Per the germline V gene, CDR1 is SEHNR and CDR2 is FQNEAQ (reference sequence).

As to this clone: No DNA is shown, since the ends of the CDR3 on it are uncertain; the CDR3 is the one TCRdb lists. This sequence joins TRBV24-1 and TRBJ2-2; the table's D gene call, TRBD1, was not cross checked with the DNA. Ends included, the CDR3 has 16 residues. CDR1 is KGHDR, CDR2 SFDVKD, per germline. CDR3 protein: CATSDAQGFGAGELFF.